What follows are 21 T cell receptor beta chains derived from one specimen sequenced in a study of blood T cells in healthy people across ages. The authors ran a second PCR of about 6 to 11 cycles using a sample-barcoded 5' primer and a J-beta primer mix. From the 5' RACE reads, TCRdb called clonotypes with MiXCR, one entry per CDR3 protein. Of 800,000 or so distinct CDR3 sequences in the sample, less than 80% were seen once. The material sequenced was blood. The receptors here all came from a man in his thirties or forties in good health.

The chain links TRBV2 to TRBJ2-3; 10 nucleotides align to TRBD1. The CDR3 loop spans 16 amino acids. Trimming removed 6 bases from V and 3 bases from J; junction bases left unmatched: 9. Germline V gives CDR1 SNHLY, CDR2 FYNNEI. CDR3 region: CASSSAGQGWTDTQYF. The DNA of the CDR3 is TGTGCCAGCAGCTCTGCGGGACAGGGGTGGACAGATACGCAGTATTTT.

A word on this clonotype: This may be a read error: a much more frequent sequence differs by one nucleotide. For the CDR3, the DNA is TGCGCCAGCAGCCAAGATTTAGGGAGTTCGGACACAGATACGCAGTATTTT. It translates to CASSQDLGSSDTDTQYF. The rearrangement uses TRBV4-3 and TRBJ2-3; maybe TRBD2 (5 bases). Germline CDR1 is LGHNA and CDR2 is YSLEER. The CDR3 is 17 residues long. V gave up 0 bases and J gave up 2 bases, with 15 bases separating them.

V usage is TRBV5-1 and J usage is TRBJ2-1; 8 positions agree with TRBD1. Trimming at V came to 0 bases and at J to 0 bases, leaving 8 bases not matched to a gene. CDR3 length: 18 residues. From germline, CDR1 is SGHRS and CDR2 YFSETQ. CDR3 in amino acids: CASSLGILQGDSYNEQFF. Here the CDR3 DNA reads TGCGCCAGCAGCTTGGGCATCCTACAGGGGGACTCCTACAATGAGCAGTTCTTC.

This CDR3 reads CSVEDRGTHVPEYGYTF. The CDR3 coding sequence is TGCAGCGTTGAAGACCGGGGGACCCACGTCCCAGAATATGGCTACACCTTC. The chain has TRBV29-1 and TRBJ1-2, with D tentatively TRBD1 (5 bases). The CDR3 is 17 amino acids. The germline CDR1 and CDR2 sequences are SQVTM and ANQGSEA. The V and J ends lost 0 bases and 5 bases respectively, with 22 bases between them.

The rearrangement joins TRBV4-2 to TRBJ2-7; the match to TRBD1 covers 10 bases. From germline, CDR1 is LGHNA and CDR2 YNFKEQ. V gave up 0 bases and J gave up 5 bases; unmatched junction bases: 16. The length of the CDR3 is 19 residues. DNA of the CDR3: TGTGCCAGCAGCCAAGACCGGGGGGGTTCCGGGACAGGGGACCACGAGCAGTACTTC. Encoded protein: CASSQDRGGSGTGDHEQYF.

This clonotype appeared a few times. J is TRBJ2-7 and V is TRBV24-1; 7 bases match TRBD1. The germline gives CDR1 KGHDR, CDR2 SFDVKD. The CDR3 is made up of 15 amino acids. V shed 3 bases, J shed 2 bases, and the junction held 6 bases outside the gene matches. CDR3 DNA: TGTGCCACCAGTGATCTCCGGGACAGAACCTACGAGCAGTACTTC. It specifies CATSDLRDRTYEQYF.

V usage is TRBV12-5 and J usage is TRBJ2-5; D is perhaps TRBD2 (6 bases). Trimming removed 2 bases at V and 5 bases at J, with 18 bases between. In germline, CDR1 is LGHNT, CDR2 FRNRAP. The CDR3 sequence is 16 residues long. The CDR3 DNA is TGTGCTAGTGGTTTGTCTTACGGGGGTATTAGGGAGACCCAGTACTTC. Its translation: CASGLSYGGIRETQYF.

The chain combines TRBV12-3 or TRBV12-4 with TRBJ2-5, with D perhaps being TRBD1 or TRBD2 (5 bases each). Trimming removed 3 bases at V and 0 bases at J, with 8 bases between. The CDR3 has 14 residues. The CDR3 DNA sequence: TGTGCCAGCAGTTTGACAGCGGACCAAGAGACCCAGTACTTC. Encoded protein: CASSLTADQETQYF.

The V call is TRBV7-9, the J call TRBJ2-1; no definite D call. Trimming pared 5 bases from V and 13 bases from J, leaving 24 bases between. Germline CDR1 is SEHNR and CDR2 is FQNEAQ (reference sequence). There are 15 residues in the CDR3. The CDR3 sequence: CASSPNPSKQAEQFF. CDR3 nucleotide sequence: TGTGCCAGCAGCCCCAACCCTTCTAAGCAGGCAGAACAGTTCTTC. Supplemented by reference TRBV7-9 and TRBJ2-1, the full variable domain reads DTGVSQNPRHKITKRGQNVTFRCDPISEHNRLYWYRQTLGQGPEFLTYFQNEAQLEKSRLLSDRFSAERPKGSFSTLEIQRTEQGDSAMYLCASSPNPSKQAEQFFGPGTRLTVL.

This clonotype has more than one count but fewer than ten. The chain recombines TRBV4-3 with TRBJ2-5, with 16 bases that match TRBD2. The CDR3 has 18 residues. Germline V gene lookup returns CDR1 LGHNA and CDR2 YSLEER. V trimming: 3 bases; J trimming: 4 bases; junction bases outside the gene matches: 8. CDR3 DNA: TGCGCCAGCAGCCAGTCGGGACTAGCGGGGGGGATTGTAGAGACCCAGTACTTC. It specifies CASSQSGLAGGIVETQYF.

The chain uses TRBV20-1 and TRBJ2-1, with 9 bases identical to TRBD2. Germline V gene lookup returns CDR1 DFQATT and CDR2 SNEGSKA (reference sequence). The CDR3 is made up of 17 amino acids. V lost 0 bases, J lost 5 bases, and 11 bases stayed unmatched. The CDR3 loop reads CSARDVFGTSIDNEQFF. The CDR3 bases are TGCAGTGCTAGAGATGTGTTCGGGACTAGCATCGACAATGAGCAGTTCTTC.

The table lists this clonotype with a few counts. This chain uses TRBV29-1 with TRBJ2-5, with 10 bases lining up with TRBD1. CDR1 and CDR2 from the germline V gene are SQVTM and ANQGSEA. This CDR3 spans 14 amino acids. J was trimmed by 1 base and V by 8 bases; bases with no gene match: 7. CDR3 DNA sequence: TGCAGCTCGAGCGGGACAGGGGCCCAAGAGACCCAGTACTTC. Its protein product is CSSSGTGAQETQYF.

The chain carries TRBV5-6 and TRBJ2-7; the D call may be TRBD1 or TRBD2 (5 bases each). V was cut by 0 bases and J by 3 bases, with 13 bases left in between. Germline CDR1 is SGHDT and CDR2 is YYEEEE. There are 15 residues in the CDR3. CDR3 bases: TGTGCCAGCAGCTTGGACGGCCAGGGAGACTACGAGCAGTACTTC. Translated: CASSLDGQGDYEQYF.

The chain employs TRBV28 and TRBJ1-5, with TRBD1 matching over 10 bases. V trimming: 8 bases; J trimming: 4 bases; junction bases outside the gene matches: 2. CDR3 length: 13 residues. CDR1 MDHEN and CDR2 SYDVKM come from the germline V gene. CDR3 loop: CASGGQGNQPQHF. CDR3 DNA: TGTGCCAGCGGGGGACAGGGGAATCAGCCCCAGCATTTT.

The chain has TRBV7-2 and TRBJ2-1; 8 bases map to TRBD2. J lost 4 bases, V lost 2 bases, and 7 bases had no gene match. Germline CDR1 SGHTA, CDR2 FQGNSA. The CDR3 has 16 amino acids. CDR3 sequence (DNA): TGTGCCAGCAGCTTACGGCCGGGGGGGGCTTACAATGAGCAGTTCTTC. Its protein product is CASSLRPGGAYNEQFF.

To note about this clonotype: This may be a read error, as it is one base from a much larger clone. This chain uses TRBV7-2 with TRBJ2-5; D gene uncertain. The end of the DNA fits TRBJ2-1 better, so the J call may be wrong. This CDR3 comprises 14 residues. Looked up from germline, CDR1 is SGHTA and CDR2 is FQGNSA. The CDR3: CASSLARHQETQFF. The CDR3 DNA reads TGTGCCAGCAGCTTAGCGAGGCACCAAGAGACCCAGTTCTTC.

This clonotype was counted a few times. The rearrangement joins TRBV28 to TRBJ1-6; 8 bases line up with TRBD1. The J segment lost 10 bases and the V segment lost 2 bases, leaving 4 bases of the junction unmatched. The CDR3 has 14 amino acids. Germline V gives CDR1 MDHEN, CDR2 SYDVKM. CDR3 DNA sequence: TGTGCCAGCAGTTTAGGGACAGGTTTCTCACCCCTCCACTTT. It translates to CASSLGTGFSPLHF.

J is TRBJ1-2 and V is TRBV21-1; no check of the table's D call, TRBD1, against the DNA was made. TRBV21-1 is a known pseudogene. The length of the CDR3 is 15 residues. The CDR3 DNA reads TGTGCCAGCAGCAAAGATGACGGGGGCGCCAATGGCTACACCTTC. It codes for CASSKDDGGANGYTF.

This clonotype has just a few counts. The CDR3 loop is CSTGTGAYNEQFF. Here the CDR3 DNA reads TGCAGCACTGGGACAGGGGCTTACAATGAGCAGTTCTTC. The V call is TRBV29-1, the J call TRBJ2-1; 10 nucleotides match TRBD1. J lost 4 bases, V lost 8 bases, and 5 bases had no gene match. Germline V gene data show CDR1 as SQVTM and CDR2 as ANQGSEA. CDR3 size: 13 residues.

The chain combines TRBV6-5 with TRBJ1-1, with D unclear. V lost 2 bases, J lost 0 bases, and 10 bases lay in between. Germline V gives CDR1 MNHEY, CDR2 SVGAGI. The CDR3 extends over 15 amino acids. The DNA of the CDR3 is TGTGCCAGCAGTTACGTTAAAGGGATGAACACTGAAGCTTTCTTT. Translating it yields CASSYVKGMNTEAFF.

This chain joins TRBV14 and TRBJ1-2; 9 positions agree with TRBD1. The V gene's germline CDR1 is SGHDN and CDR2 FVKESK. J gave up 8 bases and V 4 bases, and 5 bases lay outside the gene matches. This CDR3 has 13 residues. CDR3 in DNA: TGTGCCAGCAGCCTAGGGACAGGGTTCGGCTACACCTTC. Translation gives CASSLGTGFGYTF.